This TCR beta chain was captured by sequencing in a study of neurological immune-mediated disorders. TCRdb used MiXCR to reprocess the 5' RACE reads, holding one entry per CDR3 protein. There are 45,000 to 55,000 distinct CDR3 sequences in the sample; more than 3.5% occur only once, and 6% to 7% lies in the top ten. This clonotype was recorded many times. The sequenced sample consisted of PBMCs. The TCR comes from a man aged 55 to 70 with multiple sclerosis.

The DNA for the CDR3 is TGCAGTGCTAGAGTACAGGGGAGGGACGGGGCCAACGTCCTGACTTTC. Translated, it gives CSARVQGRDGANVLTF. This chain uses TRBV20-1 with TRBJ2-6, with D tentatively TRBD1 or TRBD2 (7 bases each). Germline loops: CDR1 DFQATT, CDR2 SNEGSKA (reference sequence). Trimming removed 1 base from V and 4 bases from J, with 14 bases in between. The CDR3 extends over 16 amino acids.